This TCR beta chain was identified in a study of blood T cell repertoires in COVID-19. Overall study: The United States, Italy and Spain supplied acute and convalescent COVID-19 samples. Sources were T cells, B-cell-depleted T cells, or PBMCs; the material itself was cDNA or gDNA.

Authors' analysis steps: Estimated nucleated cell counts came from reference gene primer amplification. Here immunoSEQ multiplex PCR was the method, and the copy in TCRdb shows in-frame clones only, minus some. Clone size and the V and J calls come from that table; the DNA yielded D and trimming. The sample comprises about 160,000 clones, approximately 81% of which are singletons, and less than 10% rests with the top ten. The CDR3 runs to 13 residues. V was clipped by 3 bases and J by 2 bases, with 5 bases between them. CDR1 and CDR2 from the germline V gene are MDHEN and SYDVKM. The material sequenced was peripheral blood. This TCR came from a woman aged 60 to 75 with COVID-19, enrolled during active disease. V usage is TRBV28 and J usage is TRBJ1-5; no clear D gene. CDR3 in amino acids: CASSFVGNQPQHF. The CDR3 nucleotides read TGTGCCAGCAGTTTCGTAGGCAATCAGCCCCAGCATTTT.